These T cell receptor beta chains were read from a single sample in a study of shared clonotypes between healthy human individuals. The table came from immunoSEQ multiplex PCR; TCRdb's copy has only in-frame clones and leaves some out. The sample has around 100,000 clones, about 70% seen once. The sample was memory CD8+ T cells sorted from blood. The source is a woman aged 25 to 39 in good health. CDR3s include the opening cysteine and the closing phenylalanine or tryptophan. A D gene is named only where the DNA matches it firmly. Where a row states a size, it is once, few, many or the class of an expanded clone; other rows omit it.

J gene: TRBJ2-1; D gene: TRBD2; V gene: TRBV5-1; CDR3 length: 16; clone size: NA; CDR3 protein: CASSSQGLAERNEQFF; CDR3 DNA: TGCGCCAGCAGCTCCCAGGGACTAGCGGAGAGAAATGAGCAGTTCTTC
J gene: TRBJ1-5; D gene: NA; V gene: TRBV28; CDR3 length: 17; clone size: NA; CDR3 protein: CASSPPLTRVLNQPQHF; CDR3 DNA: TGTGCCAGCAGTCCTCCATTAACCCGGGTCCTCAATCAGCCCCAGCATTTT
J gene: TRBJ1-1; D gene: NA; V gene: TRBV19; CDR3 length: 12; clone size: many; CDR3 protein: CASRSWNTEAFF; CDR3 DNA: TGTGCCAGTAGAAGTTGGAACACTGAAGCTTTCTTT
J gene: TRBJ1-1; D gene: TRBD1; V gene: TRBV7-6; CDR3 length: 14; clone size: NA; CDR3 protein: CASSLRQGKGEAFF; CDR3 DNA: TGTGCCAGCAGCCTACGACAGGGGAAGGGGGAAGCTTTCTTT
J gene: TRBJ2-1; D gene: TRBD1; V gene: TRBV6-4; CDR3 length: 15; clone size: NA; CDR3 protein: CASSEGQGDSGEQFF; CDR3 DNA: TGTGCCAGCAGTGAAGGACAGGGGGATAGTGGGGAGCAGTTCTTC
J gene: TRBJ1-2; D gene: NA; V gene: TRBV28; CDR3 length: 15; clone size: few; CDR3 protein: CASYPRSSGVLGYTF; CDR3 DNA: TGTGCCAGCTACCCACGCTCATCGGGTGTCCTCGGCTACACCTTC
J gene: TRBJ2-5; D gene: NA; V gene: TRBV7-2; CDR3 length: 12; clone size: few; CDR3 protein: CASSPYIEEQYF; CDR3 DNA: TGTGCCAGCAGCCCCTACATTGAGGAGCAGTACTTC
J gene: TRBJ2-7; D gene: TRBD2; V gene: TRBV28; CDR3 length: 13; clone size: once; CDR3 protein: CASRLAGVYEQYF; CDR3 DNA: TGTGCCAGCAGACTAGCGGGAGTCTACGAGCAGTACTTC
J gene: TRBJ1-5; D gene: NA; V gene: TRBV6-1; CDR3 length: 15; clone size: NA; CDR3 protein: CASSESVGVNQPQHF; CDR3 DNA: TGTGCCAGCAGTGAAAGTGTTGGGGTCAATCAGCCCCAGCATTTT
J gene: TRBJ1-5; D gene: NA; V gene: TRBV19; CDR3 length: 14; clone size: few; CDR3 protein: CASSVRTGGQPQHF; CDR3 DNA: TGTGCCAGTAGTGTCCGGACGGGCGGTCAGCCCCAGCATTTT
J gene: TRBJ2-7; D gene: NA; V gene: TRBV6-1; CDR3 length: 15; clone size: NA; CDR3 protein: CASSEIFDGSYEQYF; CDR3 DNA: TGTGCCAGCAGTGAAATTTTCGACGGGTCCTACGAGCAGTACTTC
J gene: TRBJ2-4; D gene: NA; V gene: TRBV7-9; CDR3 length: 13; clone size: NA; CDR3 protein: CASSFQTANIQYF; CDR3 DNA: TGTGCCAGCAGCTTCCAAACCGCAAACATTCAGTACTTC
J gene: TRBJ2-7; D gene: TRBD2; V gene: TRBV7-8; CDR3 length: 16; clone size: NA; CDR3 protein: CASSRTSGSWNYEQYF; CDR3 DNA: TGTGCCAGCAGTCGGACTAGCGGGAGCTGGAACTACGAGCAGTACTTC
J gene: TRBJ2-7; D gene: NA; V gene: TRBV27; CDR3 length: 13; clone size: NA; CDR3 protein: CASMGGNSYEQYF; CDR3 DNA: TGTGCCAGCATGGGTGGGAACTCCTACGAGCAGTACTTC
J gene: TRBJ2-3; D gene: TRBD2; V gene: TRBV10-2; CDR3 length: 16; clone size: NA; CDR3 protein: CASRTPPAGAVDTQYF; CDR3 DNA: TGCGCCAGCAGGACTCCTCCAGCGGGAGCGGTAGATACGCAGTATTTT
J gene: TRBJ2-1; D gene: NA; V gene: TRBV11-2; CDR3 length: 14; clone size: NA; CDR3 protein: CASSGRTDYNEQFF; CDR3 DNA: TGTGCCAGCAGCGGAAGGACGGACTACAATGAGCAGTTCTTC
J gene: TRBJ1-4; D gene: TRBD1; V gene: TRBV7-9; CDR3 length: 16; clone size: few; CDR3 protein: CASTRSTGGKDEKLFF; CDR3 DNA: TGTGCCAGCACCAGATCGACAGGGGGTAAAGACGAAAAACTGTTTTTT
J gene: TRBJ2-5; D gene: TRBD2; V gene: TRBV4-1; CDR3 length: 16; clone size: few; CDR3 protein: CASSHLAGGLAETQYF; CDR3 DNA: TGCGCCAGCAGCCATCTAGCGGGAGGGTTAGCAGAGACCCAGTACTTC
J gene: TRBJ1-3; D gene: NA; V gene: TRBV9; CDR3 length: 14; clone size: NA; CDR3 protein: CASSAPGMRNTIYF; CDR3 DNA: TGTGCCAGCAGCGCGCCAGGAATGCGAAACACCATATATTTT
J gene: TRBJ2-1; D gene: NA; V gene: TRBV27; CDR3 length: 13; clone size: NA; CDR3 protein: CASSTTPGNEQFF; CDR3 DNA: TGTGCCAGCAGTACAACCCCAGGAAATGAGCAGTTCTTC
J gene: TRBJ2-7; D gene: TRBD1; V gene: TRBV7-9; CDR3 length: 14; clone size: NA; CDR3 protein: CASSFPDRVYEQYF; CDR3 DNA: TGTGCCAGCAGCTTTCCGGACAGGGTGTACGAGCAGTACTTC
J gene: TRBJ2-1; D gene: TRBD2; V gene: TRBV7-6; CDR3 length: 17; clone size: NA; CDR3 protein: CASSRTSGANYYNEQFF; CDR3 DNA: TGTGCCAGCAGCCGAACTAGCGGAGCTAATTATTACAATGAGCAGTTCTTC
J gene: TRBJ2-2; D gene: NA; V gene: TRBV25-1; CDR3 length: 14; clone size: many; CDR3 protein: CASSGPGEAGELFF; CDR3 DNA: TGTGCCAGCAGTGGCCCAGGGGAAGCCGGGGAGCTGTTTTTT
J gene: TRBJ2-3; D gene: NA; V gene: TRBV7-9; CDR3 length: 13; clone size: NA; CDR3 protein: CASSAGFSDTQYF; CDR3 DNA: TGTGCCAGCAGCGCTGGGTTTTCAGATACGCAGTATTTT